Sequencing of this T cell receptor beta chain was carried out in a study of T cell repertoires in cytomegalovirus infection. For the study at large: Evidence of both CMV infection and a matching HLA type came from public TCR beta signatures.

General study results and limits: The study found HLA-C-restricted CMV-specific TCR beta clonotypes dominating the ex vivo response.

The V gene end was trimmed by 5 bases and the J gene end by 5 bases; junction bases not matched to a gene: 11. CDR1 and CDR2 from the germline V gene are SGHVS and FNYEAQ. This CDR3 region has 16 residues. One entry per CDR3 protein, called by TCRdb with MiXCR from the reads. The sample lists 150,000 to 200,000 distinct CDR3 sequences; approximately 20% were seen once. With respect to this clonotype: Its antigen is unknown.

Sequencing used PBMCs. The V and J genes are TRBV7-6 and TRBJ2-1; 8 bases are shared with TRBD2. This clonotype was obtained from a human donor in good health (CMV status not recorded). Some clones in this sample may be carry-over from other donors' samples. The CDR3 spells CASSHPSGRINNEQFF. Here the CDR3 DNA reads TGTGCCAGCAGCCACCCGAGCGGGAGAATCAACAATGAGCAGTTCTTC. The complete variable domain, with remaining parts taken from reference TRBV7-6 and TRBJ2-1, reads GAGVSQSPRYKVTKRGQDVALRCDPISGHVSLYWYRQALGQGPEFLTYFNYEAQQDKSGLPNDRFSAERPEGSISTLTIQRTEQRDSAMYRCASSHPSGRINNEQFFGPGTRLTVL.